Included here is one TCR beta chain sequence, with context. Antigen unknown. TCRB libraries came from RNA via three nested multiplex PCR rounds. TCRdb itself ran the multiplex PCR reads through MiXCR, one entry per CDR3 protein. The sample lists about 9,200 distinct CDR3 sequences, 66% occurring once. This entry is derived from a study of tumor-infiltrating lymphocytes in glioblastoma multiforme. Points from the study as a whole: Functional subtype sorting of these T cells was not performed.

The sequenced material came from brain tumor tissue. The clonotype comes from a male donor with glioblastoma.

The CDR3, as DNA: TGTGCCATCAGTGAGTCGCAGGGGAATGAAAAACTGTTTTTT. Translating gives CAISESQGNEKLFF. The chain couples TRBV10-3 to TRBJ1-4, with D possibly being TRBD1 (6 bases). CDR1 is ENHRY and CDR2 is SYGVKD in the germline V gene. Trimming took 0 bases from V and 5 from J, leaving 7 bases between them. The CDR3 contains 14 residues.